This section outlines one T cell receptor beta chain sequence together with its context. Its antigen is unknown. This entry comes from a study of post-analysis software for immune sequencing data. Study at large: Relapsing-remitting, secondary progressive and progressive-relapsing multiple sclerosis courses were included. Study findings and constraints: Relative to controls, patients had five TRBV segments at higher frequency, with TRBV5-6, TRBV5-1 and TRBV20-1 among these.

The authors incorporated unique molecular identifiers into the TCR beta cDNA libraries. The authors obtained approximately 460,000 cDNA molecules from approximately 0.91 to 9.4 million T cells. MiXCR, applied by TCRdb to the PCR reads, yields one record per CDR3 protein. The sample yields under 200,000 distinct CDR3 sequences, 29% seen once. J was trimmed by 13 bases and V by 0 bases; bases with no gene match: 9. CDR1 and CDR2 (germline): SGHRS, YFSETQ. This CDR3 is built from 13 residues. Sequenced sample: blood. This chain connects TRBV5-1 to TRBJ1-2, with TRBD1 identical over 7 bases. This receptor was taken from a girl under 18 with multiple sclerosis. This CDR3 reads CASSLDRGPRCTF. The DNA of the CDR3 is TGCGCCAGCAGCTTGGACAGGGGCCCACGGTGCACCTTC.